This entry is about one T cell receptor (beta chain). What it binds is not known. TCRdb reprocessed the reads with MiXCR, giving one entry per CDR3 protein. This sample has fewer than 850,000 distinct CDR3 sequences; 29% occur once, and the top ten carry less than 15%. Trimming at V came to 6 bases and at J to 1 base, leaving 8 bases not matched to a gene. The CDR3 loop spans 15 amino acids. Germline CDR1 MNHNY, CDR2 SVGAGI (reference sequence). The data were obtained in a study of T cell repertoires in cytomegalovirus infection. Across the whole study: Public TCR beta signatures indicated both CMV infection and matching HLA type.

Study conclusions and caveats: HLA-C-restricted CMV-specific TCR beta clonotypes prevailed in the ex vivo response.

The chain employs TRBV6-6 and TRBJ1-1; 7 nucleotides agree with TRBD1. The TCR originated in a human donor in good health (CMV status not recorded). Some clones in this sample may be carry-over from other donors' samples. Source: cultured CD8+ T cells from PBMCs, taken from culture after CMV antigen stimulation. The CDR3 sequence is CASRAWDSPNTEAFF. CDR3 nucleotide sequence: TGTGCCAGCAGAGCGTGGGACAGCCCGAACACTGAAGCTTTCTTT.